This record covers a single TCR beta chain. This clonotype was observed at least ten times. Its antigen target is currently unknown. Base qualities are not recorded, but no much larger clone differs from it by a single base. These data come from a study of T cell repertoires in cytomegalovirus infection (dated by TCRdb to between 2019 and 2020). About the investigation overall: The HLA type of each donor mattered for the analysis, because public TCR beta signatures pointed to carriage of CMV infection along with the matching HLA type. On the study overall, not on this receptor specifically: In both this cohort and an independent roughly 400-donor cohort, the cumulative frequency of public TCR beta family members distinguished carriers of CMV infection plus the relevant HLA type. In the ex vivo response, HLA-C-restricted CMV-specific TCR beta clonotypes were dominant, and in two of eight donors the single most frequent clonotype came from this HLA-C-restricted group.

Instrument used: Illumina HiSeq 1500. The raw public data were reprocessed by TCRdb itself: fastp quality trimming at Q25, MiXCR clonotype calling, in-frame beta chains only. Rows are combined by CDR3 protein, so each entry shows the most common genes and DNA. Across this sample there are roughly 230,000 distinct CDR3 sequences, with about 12% seen only once. The ten largest clones capture under 2% of the sample. Between the V and J ends, shortened by 5 bases and 3 bases respectively, the junction contains 7 bases. For CDR1 and CDR2, the germline V gene lists SGHVS and FNYEAQ. Spanning cysteine to phenylalanine, the CDR3 consists of 12 amino acids. Left in the record is the CDR3 DNA by itself, 36 bases read in frame from the first base.

The rearrangement combines TRBV7-6 with TRBJ2-5; the D segment cannot be called with confidence. This TCR was sampled from a human donor in good health (CMV status not recorded). Some clones in this sample may be carry-over from other donors' samples. The sample comprised PBMCs. The CDR3 here reads CASSPSEETQYF. The sequenced DNA is TGTGCCAGCAGCCCTTCGGAAGAGACCCAGTACTTC.